The 6 T cell receptor beta chains reported below all come from one sample, sequenced in a study of T cell responses to AZD1222 COVID-19 vaccine. Here immunoSEQ multiplex PCR was the method, and the copy in TCRdb shows in-frame clones only, minus some. The sample yields roughly 100,000 clones, roughly 87% seen once. The source material was peripheral blood, sampled on day 0 of AZD1222 vaccination. Source of these receptors: an adult in good health.

This clone was counted only a few times. The chain is built from TRBV5-1 and TRBJ2-1; D remains unclear. The germline V gene has CDR1 SGHRS and CDR2 YFSETQ. V gave up 0 bases and J gave up 0 bases, with 10 bases separating them. The CDR3 extends over 16 amino acids. The CDR3 spells CASSLGGSSSYNEQFF. CDR3 sequence (DNA): TGCGCCAGCAGCTTGGGGGGATCCAGCTCCTACAATGAGCAGTTCTTC. The full variable domain, with the rest looked up from reference TRBV5-1 and TRBJ2-1, is KAGVTQTPRYLIKTRGQQVTLSCSPISGHRSVSWYQQTPGQGLQFLFEYFSETQRNKGNFPGRFSGRQFSNSRSEMNVSTLELGDSALYLCASSLGGSSSYNEQFFGPGTRLTVL.

This chain uses TRBV7-2 with TRBJ2-7; D may correspond to TRBD1 or TRBD2 (7 bases each). Germline CDR1 reads SGHTA; CDR2 reads FQGNSA. This CDR3 is built from 18 residues. V gave up 2 bases and J gave up 2 bases, with 22 bases separating them. The CDR3 nucleotides read TGTGCCAGCAGCTTAACCCGCCTACTCAGGGGGGGTACCTACGAGCAGTACTTC. Translated: CASSLTRLLRGGTYEQYF.

This clone has a count of ten or more. The rearrangement links TRBV6-4 to TRBJ2-2, with D perhaps given as TRBD1 or TRBD2 (6 bases each). Germline V lookup: CDR1 MRHNA, CDR2 SNTAGT. The CDR3 is 15 residues long. Trimming removed 2 bases from V and 4 bases from J, with 11 bases in between. The CDR3 DNA reads TGTGCCAGCAGTGACGGGGGGCTTTCCACCGGGGAGCTGTTTTTT. It specifies CASSDGGLSTGELFF.

This clone showed up just a few times. This rearrangement joins TRBV9 to TRBJ2-1; D unresolved. The V gene's germline CDR1 is SGDLS and CDR2 YYNGEE. Trimming took off 5 bases at V and 4 bases at J, with 7 bases between the two ends. CDR3 size: 12 residues. CDR3: CASSGPYNEQFF. The DNA of the CDR3 is TGTGCCAGCAGTGGTCCATACAATGAGCAGTTCTTC.

The rearrangement links TRBV6-5 to TRBJ1-3, with TRBD1 matching over 9 bases. The CDR3 extends over 15 amino acids. The trim removed 8 bases at V and 4 bases at J, leaving 9 bases unmatched. Germline assignment: CDR1 MNHEY and CDR2 SVGAGI. The CDR3 here is CASGGQGQEGNTIYF. The CDR3 nucleotides read TGTGCCAGCGGGGGACAGGGCCAGGAGGGAAACACCATATATTTT.

Comment on this clone: This sample also contains other DNA sequences that code for the same CDR3. The rearrangement joins TRBV9 to TRBJ2-7; no firm D call. Deletions cut 0 bases from V and 0 bases from J, with 7 bases between. The CDR3 length is 14 residues. The V gene's germline CDR1 is SGDLS and CDR2 YYNGEE. CDR3 DNA: TGTGCCAGCAGCGTAGGCCCGTCCTCCTACGAGCAGTACTTC. Translating gives CASSVGPSSYEQYF. The whole variable domain, remainder taken from reference TRBV9 and TRBJ2-7, is DSGVTQTPKHLITATGQRVTLRCSPRSGDLSVYWYQQSLDQGLQFLIQYYNGEERAKGNILERFSAQQFPDLHSELNLSSLELGDSALYFCASSVGPSSYEQYFGPGTRLTVT.